These T cell receptor beta chains were read from a single sample in a study of T cells in Graves' hyperthyroidism and ophthalmopathy. TCRdb processed the multiplex PCR reads anew with MiXCR; each CDR3 protein has one entry. The sample carries 500,000 to 650,000 distinct CDR3 sequences, more than 15% recorded once. Sequencing input: blood. The receptors stem from a woman between 18 and 29 years old with Graves' ophthalmopathy. Each CDR3 is given with its conserved first and last residue. D genes are given only for firm matches. Some rows mark clone size as missing; the rest say once, few, many or name a class of expanded clone.

TRBD2 18 . TRBJ2-3 TRBV27 CASSLDGTSGPVADTQYF TGTGCCAGCAGTTTAGACGGGACTAGCGGGCCAGTGGCAGATACGCAGTATTTT
. 16 many TRBJ1-2 TRBV28 CASSSRGGWGNYGYTF TGTGCCAGCAGTTCGCGGGGGGGATGGGGTAACTATGGCTACACCTTC
TRBD1 16 many TRBJ2-7 TRBV11-1 CASSLKAGQGGYEQYF TGTGCCAGCAGCTTAAAGGCGGGACAGGGAGGCTACGAGCAGTACTTC
TRBD1 14 few TRBJ1-4 TRBV7-2 CASSLGTGYEKLFF TGTGCCAGCAGCTTAGGGACAGGGTATGAAAAACTGTTTTTT
. 15 many TRBJ2-1 TRBV11-3 CASSSAGSPVDEQFF TGTGCCAGCAGCTCGGCAGGGAGCCCCGTAGATGAGCAGTTCTTC
TRBD1 16 few TRBJ1-2 TRBV10-3 CAISEERDRGMGGYTF TGTGCCATCAGTGAGGAACGGGACAGGGGAATGGGAGGCTACACCTTC
. 15 few TRBJ1-5 TRBV6-1 CASSMLRDRGQPQHF TGTGCCAGCAGTATGCTCCGGGACCGAGGTCAGCCCCAGCATTTT
. 14 . TRBJ1-2 TRBV15 CATSRDRSSYGYTF TGTGCCACCAGCAGAGATAGGAGTTCCTATGGCTACACCTTC
. 14 many TRBJ1-1 TRBV2 CASSGGHLNTEAFF TGTGCCAGCAGTGGCGGACACCTGAACACTGAAGCTTTCTTT
TRBD1 13 . TRBJ1-3 TRBV6-1 CASKQGAGNTIYF TGTGCCAGCAAACAGGGGGCTGGAAACACCATATATTTT
. 16 many TRBJ1-1 TRBV13 CASSLSPGPGNTEAFF TGTGCCAGCAGCTTAAGCCCGGGGCCTGGGAACACTGAAGCTTTCTTT